One and the same sample provided the 13 T cell receptor beta chains below, sequenced in a study of blood T cell repertoires in COVID-19. Sequencing was performed with immunoSEQ multiplex PCR; in TCRdb, only in-frame clones are kept and a portion is missing. The sample lists about 330,000 clones, roughly 88% occurring once. What was sequenced was PBMCs or T cells enriched from blood (not recorded which). The receptors were gathered from a young man who had recovered from COVID-19.

The rearrangement links TRBV25-1 to TRBJ1-2; 11 bases match TRBD1. Unmatched junction bases numbered 8, after V lost 0 bases and J lost 8 bases. This CDR3 has 16 amino acids. CDR1 and CDR2 (germline): MGHDK, SYGVNS. The CDR3 DNA reads as TGTGCCAGCAGTGAATATGGATCCGGGACAGGGGGAGGCTACACCTTC. Amino acid sequence: CASSEYGSGTGGGYTF.

The chain has TRBV5-1 and TRBJ1-1, with 9 bases identical to TRBD1. CDR1 and CDR2 (germline): SGHRS, YFSETQ. The CDR3 totals 15 residues. V lost 4 bases, J lost 0 bases, and 4 bases stayed unmatched. The CDR3 nucleotides are TGCGCCAGCAGCGAAGACAGGGGGTTGAACACTGAAGCTTTCTTT. It translates to CASSEDRGLNTEAFF. Using reference TRBV5-1 and TRBJ1-1 for the parts outside the CDR3, the full variable domain is KAGVTQTPRYLIKTRGQQVTLSCSPISGHRSVSWYQQTPGQGLQFLFEYFSETQRNKGNFPGRFSGRQFSNSRSEMNVSTLELGDSALYLCASSEDRGLNTEAFFGQGTRLTVV.

The rearrangement links TRBV27 to TRBJ1-6, with 10 bases identical to TRBD1. Per germline, CDR1 MNHEY and CDR2 SMNVEV (reference sequence). Trimming at V came to 6 bases and at J to 7 bases, leaving 9 bases not matched to a gene. The CDR3 is 16 residues long. CDR3 sequence (DNA): TGTGCCAGCAGCTCCCTCCGGACAGGGGGGAATTCACCCCTCCACTTT. This sequence encodes CASSSLRTGGNSPLHF.

The V call is TRBV28, the J call TRBJ1-6; weak D call: TRBD1 (6 bases). There are 15 residues in the CDR3. With 7 bases removed from V and 6 bases from J, the gap between germline ends came to 16 bases. Germline assignment: CDR1 MDHEN and CDR2 SYDVKM. Here the CDR3 reads CASNGTPTSNSPLHF. Here the CDR3 DNA reads TGTGCCAGCAACGGGACACCCACCTCTAATTCACCCCTCCACTTT.

The CDR3 spells CASSQDPRVTEAFF. The CDR3 DNA reads as TGCGCCAGCAGCCAAGATCCCCGGGTCACTGAAGCTTTCTTT. V usage is TRBV4-1 and J usage is TRBJ1-1, with D unclear. Germline loops: CDR1 MGHRA, CDR2 YSYEKL. The CDR3 length is 14 residues. Trimming left V 0 bases short and J 4 bases short, with 9 bases between.

The table lists this clone with a count of one. The rearrangement uses TRBV19 and TRBJ1-1; 9 positions agree with TRBD1. The CDR3 has 14 amino acids. V was clipped by 6 bases and J by 5 bases; unmatched bases: 7. From germline, CDR1 is LNHDA and CDR2 SQIVND (reference sequence). CDR3 amino acids: CASRTGGLGTEAFF. In nucleotides, the CDR3 is TGTGCCAGTAGAACAGGGGGCTTGGGAACTGAAGCTTTCTTT.

This chain joins TRBV18 and TRBJ2-5, with 9 bases fitting TRBD2. This CDR3 is 17 amino acids long. V lost 3 bases, J lost 5 bases, and 13 bases stayed unmatched. Germline V gene sequence: CDR1 KGHSH, CDR2 LQKENI. This CDR3 is CASSPSLASGAGETQYF. The DNA for the CDR3 is TGTGCCAGCTCACCGAGTTTGGCTAGCGGGGCCGGCGAGACCCAGTACTTC.

CDR3 amino acids: CASSFDSLQETQYF. CDR3 sequence (DNA): TGTGCCAGCAGCTTTGACAGCCTACAAGAGACCCAGTACTTC. The chain links TRBV5-4 to TRBJ2-5; tentative D call: TRBD1 (5 bases). The germline CDR1 and CDR2 sequences are SGHNT and YYREEE (reference sequence). This CDR3 is 14 amino acids long. The germline V and J ends were trimmed by 2 bases and 2 bases, with 10 bases remaining between them.

The CDR3 sequence is CASSFNGGAYEQYF. The CDR3 DNA reads as TGTGCCAGCAGTTTTAACGGGGGGGCCTACGAGCAGTACTTC. The chain uses TRBV28 and TRBJ2-7, with 8 bases fitting TRBD2. The CDR3 has 14 amino acids. With V trimmed by 3 bases and J by 2 bases, 3 bases remained unmatched. Germline V gene lookup returns CDR1 MDHEN and CDR2 SYDVKM.

The rearrangement joins TRBV10-1 to TRBJ1-1; D gene ambiguous. CDR3 size: 16 residues. V was trimmed by 3 bases and J by 1 base, leaving 15 bases between them. CDR1 and CDR2 (germline): WNHNN, SYGVQD (reference sequence). The CDR3 coding sequence is TGCGCCAGCAGTGATGGCGGGCCCGGGAAGAACACTGAAGCTTTCTTT. It translates to CASSDGGPGKNTEAFF.

The V gene is TRBV3-1 (or the pseudogene TRBV3-2), the J gene TRBJ1-6, with a tentative D call TRBD1 (6 bases). There are 14 residues in the CDR3. Germline V gene data show CDR1 as LGHDT and CDR2 as YNNKEL (reference sequence). Trimming shortened V by 3 bases and J by 8 bases, and 11 bases separated the two germline ends. As DNA, the CDR3 is TGTGCCAGCAGCCATGGACAGCTAGATTCACCCCTCCACTTT. It translates to CASSHGQLDSPLHF.

This rearrangement joins TRBV7-9 to TRBJ1-6, with 7 bases aligning to TRBD1. Trimming cost V 5 bases and J 7 bases; bases outside gene matches: 5. This CDR3 is built from 14 residues. Looked up from germline, CDR1 is SEHNR and CDR2 is FQNEAQ (reference sequence). The CDR3 protein is CASSPGQVNSPLHF. The DNA for the CDR3 is TGTGCCAGCAGCCCAGGACAGGTCAATTCACCCCTCCACTTT. Complete variable domain (other parts from reference TRBV7-9 and TRBJ1-6): DTGVSQNPRHKITKRGQNVTFRCDPISEHNRLYWYRQTLGQGPEFLTYFQNEAQLEKSRLLSDRFSAERPKGSFSTLEIQRTEQGDSAMYLCASSPGQVNSPLHFGNGTRLTVT.

The gene calls are TRBV7-9 and TRBJ2-7, with a tentative D call TRBD1 (5 bases). Germline CDR1 SEHNR, CDR2 FQNEAQ (reference sequence). This CDR3 contains 15 residues. The V end was cut by 1 base, the J end by 3 bases, with 13 bases between. Written as DNA, the CDR3 is TGTGCCAGCAGCTTAGAGCAGGGTACTAACTACGAGCAGTACTTC. Its translation is CASSLEQGTNYEQYF.